A selection of T cell receptor beta chains follows, all from one sample in a study of T cell repertoires in cytomegalovirus infection. No cognate antigen is known for these TCRs. TCRdb independently ran MiXCR on the reads; one entry per CDR3 protein. This table holds around 770,000 distinct CDR3 sequences, around 29% found once. The sample here was cultured CD8+ T cells from PBMCs, taken from culture after CMV antigen stimulation. Receptors originate from a human donor in good health (CMV status not recorded). Some clones in this sample may be carry-over from other donors' samples. The CDR3 runs from the conserved cysteine through the conserved F or W. The order of the fields is V gene, D gene, J gene, clone size, CDR3 DNA, CDR3 protein. D genes are given only for firm matches. Clone size appears in some rows only: once, few, many, or a class for an expanded clone.

V: TRBV29-1; D: NA; J: TRBJ2-7; size: NA; DNA: TGCAGCGTTGAAGTAGGGAATGGACGGACGACCTCCTACGAGCAGTACTTC; CDR3: CSVEVGNGRTTSYEQYF
V: TRBV7-6; D: TRBD2; J: TRBJ2-3; size: NA; DNA: TGTGCCAGCAGCTCCCCCCTACCCAGGGAGGGTACAGATACGCAGTATTTT; CDR3: CASSSPLPREGTDTQYF
V: TRBV12-3/TRBV12-4; D: TRBD1; J: TRBJ1-1; size: NA; DNA: TGTGCCAGCAGTCCCCGTGGACCTACAGGGGTGGGCACTGAAGCTTTCTTT; CDR3: CASSPRGPTGVGTEAFF
V: TRBV14; D: NA; J: TRBJ2-1; size: NA; DNA: TGTGCCAGCAGCCCTCGCGGGATCAATGAGCAGTTCTTC; CDR3: CASSPRGINEQFF
V: TRBV9; D: TRBD2; J: TRBJ2-1; size: few; DNA: TGTGCCAGCAGCGTGGGGATTAGCGGGGGGATCAATGAGCAGTTCTTC; CDR3: CASSVGISGGINEQFF
V: TRBV9; D: NA; J: TRBJ1-4; size: NA; DNA: TGTGCCAGCAGCGTAGAGGAGGGGGGCCGGAGGAATGAAAAACTGTTTTTT; CDR3: CASSVEEGGRRNEKLFF
V: TRBV7-2; D: NA; J: TRBJ2-5; size: many; DNA: TGTGCCAGTCGACAGCTGTACCAAGAGACCCAGTACTTC; CDR3: CASRQLYQETQYF
V: TRBV29-1; D: NA; J: TRBJ2-3; size: NA; DNA: TGCAGCGTCGGGGCCCGTACGCAGTATTTT; CDR3: CSVGARTQYF
V: TRBV29-1; D: NA; J: TRBJ1-1; size: NA; DNA: TGCAGCGTTGAGGGGGGGGCGGTCACTGAAGCTTTCTTT; CDR3: CSVEGGAVTEAFF
V: TRBV4-1; D: NA; J: TRBJ1-2; size: NA; DNA: TGCGCCAGCAGCCAATACTCCGGGACGCCCTCATACACCTTC; CDR3: CASSQYSGTPSYTF
V: TRBV10-2; D: NA; J: TRBJ1-5; size: NA; DNA: TGCGCCAGCAGGGAGAAGGGGTTAGGTCAGCCCCAGCATTTT; CDR3: CASREKGLGQPQHF
V: TRBV11-2; D: NA; J: TRBJ2-5; size: NA; DNA: TGTGCCAGCAGCGTAAATCCTCCCCGCTACCAAGAGACCCAGTACTTC; CDR3: CASSVNPPRYQETQYF
V: TRBV2; D: NA; J: TRBJ2-1; size: few; DNA: TGTGCCAGCTTGGGTCTTAGCCCCTACAATGAGCAGTTCTTC; CDR3: CASLGLSPYNEQFF
V: TRBV6-2/TRBV6-3; D: NA; J: TRBJ1-2; size: NA; DNA: TGTGCCAGCAGTTCGGACTTATCCCCTAACTATGGCTACACCTTC; CDR3: CASSSDLSPNYGYTF
V: TRBV5-1; D: NA; J: TRBJ2-1; size: NA; DNA: TGCGCCAGCAGCTCCTTTCCTACGGACACCCCACGGGATGAGCAGTTCTTC; CDR3: CASSSFPTDTPRDEQFF
V: TRBV6-6; D: NA; J: TRBJ2-5; size: NA; DNA: TGTGCCAGCAGTGTGGACTTCGAAGAGACCCAGTACTTC; CDR3: CASSVDFEETQYF
V: TRBV7-9; D: TRBD1; J: TRBJ1-3; size: NA; DNA: TGTGCCAGCAGCTTAGACCTGACAGGGGAGTGGAACACCATATATTTT; CDR3: CASSLDLTGEWNTIYF
V: TRBV24-1; D: TRBD1; J: TRBJ2-5; size: NA; DNA: TGTGCCACCAGTGAGGGGACAGGGGGCGAAGAGACCCAGTACTTC; CDR3: CATSEGTGGEETQYF
V: TRBV6-5; D: TRBD1; J: TRBJ1-4; size: few; DNA: TGTGCCAGCAGTTACAAGGGACAGGGGGGACATGAAAAACTGTTTTTT; CDR3: CASSYKGQGGHEKLFF
V: TRBV14; D: TRBD1; J: TRBJ1-2; size: many; DNA: TGTGCCAGCAGCCAAGAGGTCGGACAGGGGGCTAACTATGGCTACACCTTC; CDR3: CASSQEVGQGANYGYTF
V: TRBV6-6; D: NA; J: TRBJ1-4; size: few; DNA: TGTGCCAGCAGCCGAGACAGATTAACCCTGTTTTTT; CDR3: CASSRDRLTLFF
V: TRBV6-1; D: NA; J: TRBJ1-5; size: few; DNA: TGTGCCAGCAGTTACGATTCGAGGAGCAATCAGCCCCAGCATTTT; CDR3: CASSYDSRSNQPQHF
V: TRBV7-2; D: NA; J: TRBJ2-5; size: NA; DNA: TGTGCCAGCAGCCCCCAAGGGGAGACCCAGTACTTC; CDR3: CASSPQGETQYF
V: TRBV7-6; D: NA; J: TRBJ1-1; size: NA; DNA: TGTGCCAGCAGCTTAAATGGGTACACTGAAGCTTTCTTT; CDR3: CASSLNGYTEAFF
V: TRBV12-3/TRBV12-4; D: NA; J: TRBJ1-2; size: few; DNA: TGTGCCAGCAGCCCCCCGGACAGCTATGGCTACACCTTC; CDR3: CASSPPDSYGYTF
V: TRBV7-2; D: NA; J: TRBJ2-3; size: many; DNA: TGTGCCAGCAGCTTAGGTTTAAGATTTTCCACAGATACGCAGTATTTT; CDR3: CASSLGLRFSTDTQYF
V: TRBV7-9; D: TRBD2; J: TRBJ2-5; size: few; DNA: TGTGCCAGCAGCTTAGTTAGCGGGGGTTCAAAAGAGACCCAGTACTTC; CDR3: CASSLVSGGSKETQYF
V: TRBV7-2; D: NA; J: TRBJ2-1; size: many; DNA: TGTGCCAGCAGCTTAGGGGCAGGGCGCGGCAATGAGCAGTTCTTC; CDR3: CASSLGAGRGNEQFF
V: TRBV6-1; D: TRBD1; J: TRBJ1-4; size: NA; DNA: TGTGCCAGCAGTTACGGGACAGGGGTTGAAAAACTGTTTTTT; CDR3: CASSYGTGVEKLFF
V: TRBV7-6; D: NA; J: TRBJ2-1; size: many; DNA: TGTGCCAGCAGCTTAGACGGGAGTGAGCAGTTCTTC; CDR3: CASSLDGSEQFF
V: TRBV12-3/TRBV12-4; D: TRBD2; J: TRBJ2-3; size: many; DNA: TGTGCCAGCAGTTCTGAAACTAGCGGGGAAACAGATACGCAGTATTTT; CDR3: CASSSETSGETDTQYF
V: TRBV7-2; D: NA; J: TRBJ1-1; size: few; DNA: TGTGCCAGCAGCTCCAGTGGGGACCACGGATTT; CDR3: CASSSSGDHGF
V: TRBV6-6; D: TRBD2; J: TRBJ2-2; size: NA; DNA: TGTGCCATCGGGACTAGCGGGGCTGCGAACACCGGGGAGCTGTTTTTT; CDR3: CAIGTSGAANTGELFF
V: TRBV5-1; D: NA; J: TRBJ1-2; size: NA; DNA: TGCGCCAGCAGCTGGGACTTGGCAGGGGACTATGGCTACACCTTC; CDR3: CASSWDLAGDYGYTF
V: TRBV5-5; D: NA; J: TRBJ2-2; size: few; DNA: TGTGCCAGCAGCTTGATACCGAACACCGGGGAGCTGTTTTTT; CDR3: CASSLIPNTGELFF
V: TRBV7-9; D: TRBD1; J: TRBJ2-5; size: many; DNA: TGTGCCAGCAGCTTGGCGACAGGGGGAAAAGAGACCCAGTACTTC; CDR3: CASSLATGGKETQYF
V: TRBV7-9; D: NA; J: TRBJ2-6; size: once; DNA: TGTGCCAGCAGCTTAAGTGGAGCGACGGGCACTGGGGCCAACGTCCTGACTTTC; CDR3: CASSLSGATGTGANVLTF
V: TRBV4-1; D: NA; J: TRBJ1-1; size: NA; DNA: TGCGCCAGCAGCCAAGAGACGGACACCTATGAAGCTTTCTTT; CDR3: CASSQETDTYEAFF
V: TRBV20-1; D: TRBD2; J: TRBJ2-1; size: NA; DNA: TGCAGTGCTAGAGGCACTAGCGGGCCGAGGGTACAGTTCTTC; CDR3: CSARGTSGPRVQFF
V: TRBV9; D: NA; J: TRBJ1-5; size: NA; DNA: TGTGCCAGCAGCGGTGGTGCGGGGGCTGATCAGCCCCAGCATTTT; CDR3: CASSGGAGADQPQHF
V: TRBV4-1; D: TRBD1; J: TRBJ1-2; size: NA; DNA: TGCGCCAGCAGCCATGACTGGACAGGGGGCGCCGATGGCTACACCTTC; CDR3: CASSHDWTGGADGYTF